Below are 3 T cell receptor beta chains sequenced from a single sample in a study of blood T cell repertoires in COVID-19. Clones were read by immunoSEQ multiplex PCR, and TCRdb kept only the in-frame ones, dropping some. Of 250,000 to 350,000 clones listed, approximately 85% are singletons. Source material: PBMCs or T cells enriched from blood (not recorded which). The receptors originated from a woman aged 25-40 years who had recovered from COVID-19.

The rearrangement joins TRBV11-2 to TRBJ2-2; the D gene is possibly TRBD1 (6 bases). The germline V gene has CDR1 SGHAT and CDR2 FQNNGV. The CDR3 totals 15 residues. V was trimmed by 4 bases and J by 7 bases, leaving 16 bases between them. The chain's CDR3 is CASSSLIRGGGELFF. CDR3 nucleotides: TGTGCCAGCAGCTCACTCATCAGGGGTGGCGGGGAGCTGTTTTTT.

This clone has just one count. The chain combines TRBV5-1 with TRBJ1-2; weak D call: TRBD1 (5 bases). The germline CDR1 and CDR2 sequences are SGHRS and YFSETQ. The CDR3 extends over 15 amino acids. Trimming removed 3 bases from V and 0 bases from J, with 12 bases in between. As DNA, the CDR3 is TGCGCCAGCAGCTCTGACAGCTACGCTAACTATGGCTACACCTTC. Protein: CASSSDSYANYGYTF. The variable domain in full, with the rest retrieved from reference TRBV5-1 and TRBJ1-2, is KAGVTQTPRYLIKTRGQQVTLSCSPISGHRSVSWYQQTPGQGLQFLFEYFSETQRNKGNFPGRFSGRQFSNSRSEMNVSTLELGDSALYLCASSSDSYANYGYTFGSGTRLTVV.

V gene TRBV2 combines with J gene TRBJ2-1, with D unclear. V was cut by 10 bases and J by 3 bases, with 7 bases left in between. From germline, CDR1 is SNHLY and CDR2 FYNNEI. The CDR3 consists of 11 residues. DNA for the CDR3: TGTGCCATTGGAGACTACAATGAGCAGTTCTTC. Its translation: CAIGDYNEQFF.